The 21 T cell receptor beta chains below all came from one sample that was sequenced in a study of cytomegalovirus exposure and HLA in healthy donors. PCR involved 60 Vbeta and 13 Jbeta primers. The table came from immunoSEQ multiplex PCR; TCRdb's copy has only in-frame clones and leaves some out. The table records approximately 150,000 clones, approximately 80% of them present only once. Source material: PBMCs. These receptors originate from a man aged 35 to 55 in good health and CMV-seronegative.

V gene TRBV18 combines with J gene TRBJ2-7; 8 positions agree with TRBD2. CDR3 length: 15 residues. Germline lookup yields CDR1 KGHSH and CDR2 LQKENI. V was clipped by 2 bases and J by 3 bases; unmatched bases: 6. The CDR3 DNA is TGTGCCAGCTCACCAGACGGGGGGGCTAGCTACGAGCAGTACTTC. Residues: CASSPDGGASYEQYF. Combining the CDR3 with reference TRBV18 and TRBJ2-7 gives the whole variable domain NAGVMQNPRHLVRRRGQEARLRCSPMKGHSHVYWYRQLPEEGLKFMVYLQKENIIDESGMPKERFSAEFPKEGPSILRIQQVVRGDSAAYFCASSPDGGASYEQYFGPGTRLTVT.

This chain links TRBV5-8 with TRBJ1-1; the D gene is possibly TRBD1 (6 bases). CDR1 and CDR2 (germline): SGHTS, YDEGEE. This CDR3 region has 16 residues. With 0 bases removed from V and 1 base from J, the gap between germline ends came to 13 bases. The CDR3 is CASSLGWDTGNTEAFF. Here the CDR3 DNA reads TGTGCCAGCAGCTTGGGGTGGGACACGGGGAACACTGAAGCTTTCTTT.

This clone has more than one count but fewer than ten. This chain links TRBV6-5 with TRBJ1-2, with no clear D. Germline assignment: CDR1 MNHEY and CDR2 SVGAGI. V lost 0 bases, J lost 8 bases, and 16 bases lay in between. The CDR3 is 15 residues long. CDR3 coding DNA: TGTGCCAGCAGTTACTCTGCCAGTCAAAGAGGGGGCTACACCTTC. Translation gives CASSYSASQRGGYTF.

This clone was observed a few times. The CDR3 sequence is CASSYSTGGGYGYTF. In nucleotides, the CDR3 is TGTGCCAGCAGTTACTCGACTGGGGGAGGCTATGGCTACACCTTC. V gene TRBV6-6 combines with J gene TRBJ1-2, with a tentative D call TRBD1 (5 bases). Per germline, CDR1 MNHNY and CDR2 SVGAGI (reference sequence). The CDR3 covers 15 residues. The germline V and J ends were trimmed by 0 bases and 4 bases, with 12 bases remaining between them.

The J gene is TRBJ1-6, the V gene TRBV25-1, with TRBD1 identical over 7 bases. Germline assignment: CDR1 MGHDK and CDR2 SYGVNS. V dropped 2 bases and J dropped 9; count of bases not matched to a gene: 4. The CDR3 contains 14 residues. The CDR3 nucleotides read TGTGCCAGCAGTGAAGCGACAGGGATTTCACCCCTCCACTTT. Protein product: CASSEATGISPLHF.

This clone was recorded only once. The chain combines TRBV27 with TRBJ2-3; D remains unclear. CDR3 size: 9 residues. The V and J ends lost 2 bases and 14 bases respectively, with 5 bases between them. CDR1 MNHEY and CDR2 SMNVEV come from the germline V gene (reference sequence). The DNA of the CDR3 is TGTGCCAGCAGTTTAAGTAGGTATTTT. Translation: CASSLSRYF.

The V call is TRBV9, the J call TRBJ2-2, with 12 bases that match TRBD2. The V gene end was trimmed by 4 bases and the J gene end by 6 bases; junction bases not matched to a gene: 7. The germline V gene encodes CDR1 SGDLS and CDR2 YYNGEE. This CDR3 spans 16 amino acids. CDR3 in amino acids: CASSPRTSGAPGELFF. The CDR3 region has the DNA TGTGCCAGCAGCCCAAGGACTAGCGGGGCCCCCGGGGAGCTGTTTTTT.

The V and J genes are TRBV2 and TRBJ2-3; 11 positions agree with TRBD2. Germline V gene lookup returns CDR1 SNHLY and CDR2 FYNNEI. The CDR3 consists of 14 residues. Losses at the gene ends were 6 bases for V and 7 bases for J; bases not matched to a gene: 6. The CDR3, as DNA: TGTGCCAGCAGGACTAGCGGGACTCTATATACGCAGTATTTT. Amino acid sequence: CASRTSGTLYTQYF.

The chain has TRBV6-4 and TRBJ2-3; D remains unclear. Trimming removed 3 bases at V and 0 bases at J, with 4 bases between. Germline CDR1 is MRHNA and CDR2 is SNTAGT. CDR3 size: 13 residues. CDR3 nucleotides: TGTGCCAGCAGTGAGGAGAGCACAGATACGCAGTATTTT. Residues: CASSEESTDTQYF.

V is TRBV2 and J is TRBJ2-3, with TRBD2 matching over 8 bases. J lost 4 bases, V lost 7 bases, and 7 bases had no gene match. The germline gives CDR1 SNHLY, CDR2 FYNNEI. This CDR3 spans 14 amino acids. For the CDR3, the DNA is TGTGCCAGCAACGTAGCGGGATCCGCAGATACGCAGTATTTT. It is translated as CASNVAGSADTQYF. The full variable domain, with the rest looked up from reference TRBV2 and TRBJ2-3, is EPEVTQTPSHQVTQMGQEVILRCVPISNHLYFYWYRQILGQKVEFLVSFYNNEISEKSEIFDDQFSVERPDGSNFTLKIRSTKLEDSAMYFCASNVAGSADTQYFGPGTRLTVL.

This chain uses TRBV30 with TRBJ2-1, with D possibly TRBD2 on 5 matching bases. The length of the CDR3 is 11 residues. Per germline, CDR1 GTSNPN and CDR2 SVGIG (reference sequence). The V and J ends lost 1 base and 10 bases respectively, with 8 bases between them. The CDR3 region has the DNA TGTGCCTGGAGTGGCGGGTTCGAGCAGTTCTTC. It is translated as CAWSGGFEQFF.

For this clone: At the DNA level, this CDR3 is encoded by other sequences in the same sample as well. This chain connects TRBV15 to TRBJ1-4, with a weak D call TRBD1 (6 bases). The CDR3 is 14 residues long. Germline V gene data show CDR1 as LNHNV and CDR2 as YYDKDF (reference sequence). The V end was cut by 9 bases, the J end by 8 bases, with 19 bases between. The CDR3 DNA is TGTGCCACGAAAGGGGGGGTAGTAAGCGAAAAACTGTTTTTT. Its translation is CATKGGVVSEKLFF.

The rearrangement joins TRBV19 to TRBJ2-1; 9 bases line up with TRBD2. The germline CDR1 and CDR2 sequences are LNHDA and SQIVND (reference sequence). This CDR3 is 16 amino acids long. V lost 2 bases, J lost 1 base, and 3 bases stayed unmatched. The CDR3 sequence: CASSITAGGSYNEQFF. In DNA form, the CDR3 reads TGTGCCAGTAGTATAACGGCGGGAGGGTCCTACAATGAGCAGTTCTTC.

The chain carries TRBV25-1 and TRBJ1-5, with D maybe TRBD1 (5 bases). Germline CDR1 and CDR2: MGHDK and SYGVNS. The V gene lost 4 bases and the J gene lost 3 bases, with 16 bases spanning the gap. This CDR3 spans 16 amino acids. The chain's CDR3 is CASSGNLVGVNQPQHF. The CDR3 nucleotides read TGTGCCAGCAGTGGGAATCTGGTAGGGGTCAATCAGCCCCAGCATTTT.

The chain recombines TRBV9 with TRBJ1-4; no clear D gene. Trimming cost V 0 bases and J 10 bases, with 13 bases left between them. The CDR3 is 14 amino acids. Germline V gene lookup returns CDR1 SGDLS and CDR2 YYNGEE. The CDR3 DNA reads TGTGCCAGCAGCGTAGCCGGGCCGGAGGGAAAACTGTTTTTT. It codes for CASSVAGPEGKLFF.

This sequence joins TRBV10-3 and TRBJ1-4; D is undetermined. Trimming removed 10 bases at V and 1 base at J, with 13 bases between. The CDR3 is 14 amino acids. The germline V gene has CDR1 ENHRY and CDR2 SYGVKD. CDR3 amino acids: CATRSGGTNEKLFF. CDR3 DNA sequence: TGTGCCACCCGATCCGGAGGAACTAATGAAAAACTGTTTTTT.

The V and J genes are TRBV29-1 and TRBJ2-7; D is perhaps TRBD2 (6 bases). V was clipped by 1 base and J by 3 bases, with 13 bases between them. Germline assignment: CDR1 SQVTM and CDR2 ANQGSEA. This CDR3 is built from 14 residues. Written as DNA, the CDR3 is TGCAGCGTTGAAGGGCGGGACTTATACTACGAGCAGTACTTC. Protein sequence: CSVEGRDLYYEQYF.

The rearrangement joins TRBV6-5 to TRBJ2-7; 7 bases are a match to TRBD2. The CDR3 totals 13 residues. Germline trimming cut 7 bases from V and 2 bases from J; bases unmatched to any gene: 5. Germline V gives CDR1 MNHEY, CDR2 SVGAGI. The CDR3 sequence: CASKASGTYEQYF. In DNA, the CDR3 is TGTGCCAGCAAGGCTAGCGGAACCTACGAGCAGTACTTC.

CDR3 amino acids: CATSRAGTGVYEQYF. DNA for the CDR3: TGTGCCACCAGCAGGGCCGGGACAGGGGTCTACGAGCAGTACTTC. This chain uses TRBV15 with TRBJ2-7, with TRBD1 identical over 10 bases. CDR1 is LNHNV, CDR2 YYDKDF, per germline (reference sequence). The CDR3 is 15 amino acids. With 3 bases clipped from V and 3 bases from J, the junction kept 5 bases outside the gene matches.

This clone has more than one count but fewer than ten. V usage is TRBV11-3 and J usage is TRBJ2-1; D gene uncertain. CDR3 size: 14 residues. Trimming took 0 bases from V and 10 from J, leaving 13 bases between them. Germline V gene data show CDR1 as SGHNT and CDR2 as YENEEA. CDR3 in DNA: TGTGCCAGCAGCTTAGAGGGTTCCGCGCGGGAGCAGTTCTTC. Protein product: CASSLEGSAREQFF. Supplemented by reference TRBV11-3 and TRBJ2-1, the full variable domain reads EAGVVQSPRYKIIEKKQPVAFWCNPISGHNTLYWYLQNLGQGPELLIRYENEEAVDDSQLPKDRFSAERLKGVDSTLKIQPAELGDSAVYLCASSLEGSAREQFFGPGTRLTVL.

This clone was found once. The same CDR3 also results from other DNA sequences found in this sample. This chain links TRBV11-3 with TRBJ2-5, with TRBD1 as a possible D gene (6 bases). There are 14 residues in the CDR3. Per germline, CDR1 SGHNT and CDR2 YENEEA. The V end lost 5 bases, the J end lost 3 bases, and 13 bases lay between the germline ends. CDR3 DNA: TGTGCCAGCAGCCTAACCTCAGGGGAAGAGACCCAGTACTTC. Translating it yields CASSLTSGEETQYF. Together with reference TRBV11-3 and TRBJ2-5, the CDR3 gives the full variable domain: EAGVVQSPRYKIIEKKQPVAFWCNPISGHNTLYWYLQNLGQGPELLIRYENEEAVDDSQLPKDRFSAERLKGVDSTLKIQPAELGDSAVYLCASSLTSGEETQYFGPGTRLLVL.